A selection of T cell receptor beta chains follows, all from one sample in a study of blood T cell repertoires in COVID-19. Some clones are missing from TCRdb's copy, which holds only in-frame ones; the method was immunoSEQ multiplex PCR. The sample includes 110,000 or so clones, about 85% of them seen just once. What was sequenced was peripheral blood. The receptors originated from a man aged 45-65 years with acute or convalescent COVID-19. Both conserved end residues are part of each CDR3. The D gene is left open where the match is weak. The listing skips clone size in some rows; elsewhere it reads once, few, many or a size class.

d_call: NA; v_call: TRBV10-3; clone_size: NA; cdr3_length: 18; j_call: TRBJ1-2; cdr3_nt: TGTGCCATCAGTGAGTCGAGAGGAGGGCTTGGGTTGCAAAACGGCTACACCTTC; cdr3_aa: CAISESRGGLGLQNGYTF
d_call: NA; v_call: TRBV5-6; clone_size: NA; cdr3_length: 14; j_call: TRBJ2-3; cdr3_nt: TGTGCCAGCAGCTTGGACCAGAACACAGATACGCAGTATTTT; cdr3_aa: CASSLDQNTDTQYF
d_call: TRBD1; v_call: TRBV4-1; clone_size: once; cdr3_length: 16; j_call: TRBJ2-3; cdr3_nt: TGCGCCAGCAGCCAACCCCGGGACAGGGCCACAGATACGCAGTATTTT; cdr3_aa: CASSQPRDRATDTQYF
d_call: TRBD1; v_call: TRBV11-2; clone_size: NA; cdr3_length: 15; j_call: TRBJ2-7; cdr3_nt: TGTGCCAGCAGCCGAACGGGACAGGGCAGTTACGAGCAGTACTTC; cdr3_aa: CASSRTGQGSYEQYF
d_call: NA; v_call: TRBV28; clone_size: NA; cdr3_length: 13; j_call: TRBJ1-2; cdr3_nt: TGTGCCAGCAGTTTCGACAGTAACTATGGCTACACCTTC; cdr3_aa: CASSFDSNYGYTF
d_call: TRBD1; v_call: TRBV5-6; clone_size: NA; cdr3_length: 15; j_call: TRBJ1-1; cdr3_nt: TGTGCCAGCAGCACCCGGACAGGCTATAACACTGAAGCTTTCTTT; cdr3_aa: CASSTRTGYNTEAFF
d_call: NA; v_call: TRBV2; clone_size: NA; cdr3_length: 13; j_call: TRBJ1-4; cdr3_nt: TGTGCCAGCAGTTACCGGAGAAGAGAAAAACTGTTTTTT; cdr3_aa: CASSYRRREKLFF
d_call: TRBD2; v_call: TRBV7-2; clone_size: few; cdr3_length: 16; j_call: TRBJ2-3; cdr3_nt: TGTGCCAGCAGATTCACTAGCGGCCGAGGCCCAGATACGCAGTATTTT; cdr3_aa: CASRFTSGRGPDTQYF
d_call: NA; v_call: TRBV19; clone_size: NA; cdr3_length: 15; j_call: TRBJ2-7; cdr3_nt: TGTGCCAGTAGTATGTTCTCGGCAGGGGCCTACGAGCAGTACTTC; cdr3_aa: CASSMFSAGAYEQYF
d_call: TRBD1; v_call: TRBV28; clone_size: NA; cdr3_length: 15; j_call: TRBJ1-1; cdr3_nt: TGTGCCAGCAGCAAACCGGGACAGGGTGGGACTGAAGCTTTCTTT; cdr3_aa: CASSKPGQGGTEAFF
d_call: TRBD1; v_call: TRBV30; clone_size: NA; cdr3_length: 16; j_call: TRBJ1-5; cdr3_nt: TGTGCCTGGACCCCTGGGACAGGGCCCCTTAATCAGCCCCAGCATTTT; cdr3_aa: CAWTPGTGPLNQPQHF
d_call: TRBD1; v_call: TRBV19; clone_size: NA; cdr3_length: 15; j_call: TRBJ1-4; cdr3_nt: TGTGCCAGTAGTAAACGGACAGGGGGAGGGGAAAAACTGTTTTTT; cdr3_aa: CASSKRTGGGEKLFF
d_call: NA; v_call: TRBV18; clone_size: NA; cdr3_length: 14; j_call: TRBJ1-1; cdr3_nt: TGTGCCAGCTCAGACATTGGTCGGCGCACTGAAGCTTTCTTT; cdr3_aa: CASSDIGRRTEAFF
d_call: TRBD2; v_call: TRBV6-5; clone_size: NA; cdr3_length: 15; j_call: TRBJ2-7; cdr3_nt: TGTGCCAGCATGAAACGGACTAGCGGGGTTCTAGAGCAGTACTTC; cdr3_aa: CASMKRTSGVLEQYF
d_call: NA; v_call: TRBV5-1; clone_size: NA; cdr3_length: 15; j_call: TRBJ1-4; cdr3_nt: TGCGCCAGCAGCCTAGCAATGACAACTAATGAAAAACTGTTTTTT; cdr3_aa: CASSLAMTTNEKLFF
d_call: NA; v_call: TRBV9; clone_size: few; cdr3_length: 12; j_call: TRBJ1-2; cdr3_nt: TGTGCCAGCAGCCCGGCGGGGGGCGGCTACACCTTC; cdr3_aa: CASSPAGGGYTF
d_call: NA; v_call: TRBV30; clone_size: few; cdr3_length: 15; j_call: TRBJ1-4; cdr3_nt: TGTGCCTGGAGTGCCCCGGGAGGACGAAATATTGAACTGTTTTTT; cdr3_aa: CAWSAPGGRNIELFF
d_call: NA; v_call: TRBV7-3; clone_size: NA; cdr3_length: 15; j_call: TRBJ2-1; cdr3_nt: TGTGCCAGCAGCGCAACTAGCAGCTCCTACAATGAGCAGTTCTTC; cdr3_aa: CASSATSSSYNEQFF
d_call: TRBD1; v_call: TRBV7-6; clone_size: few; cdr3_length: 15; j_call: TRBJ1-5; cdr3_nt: TGTGCCAGCAGCTTGGGGACAGGAGGCAATCAGCCCCAGCATTTT; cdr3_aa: CASSLGTGGNQPQHF
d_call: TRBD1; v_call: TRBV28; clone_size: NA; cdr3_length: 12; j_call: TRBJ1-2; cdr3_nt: TGTGCCAGCAGTATGACAGGGCGGGGCTACACCTTC; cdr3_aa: CASSMTGRGYTF
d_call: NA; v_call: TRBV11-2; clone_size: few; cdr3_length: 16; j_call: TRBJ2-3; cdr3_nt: TGTGCCAGCAGTTCCGAGAGGTTAAGTGGCGCAGATACGCAGTATTTT; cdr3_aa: CASSSERLSGADTQYF
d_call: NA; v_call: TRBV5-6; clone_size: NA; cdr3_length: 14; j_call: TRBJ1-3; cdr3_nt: TGTGCCAGCAGCTTGGCGGCAGGGGTAAACACCATATATTTT; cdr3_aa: CASSLAAGVNTIYF
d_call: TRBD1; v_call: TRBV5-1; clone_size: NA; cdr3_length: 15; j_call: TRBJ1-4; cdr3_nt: TGCGCCAGCAGCACGACAGGGGACGATGATGAAAAACTGTTTTTT; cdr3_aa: CASSTTGDDDEKLFF
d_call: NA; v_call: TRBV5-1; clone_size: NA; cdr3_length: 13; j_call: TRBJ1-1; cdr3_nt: TGCGCCAGCAGCTCACAGATGAACACTGAAGCTTTCTTT; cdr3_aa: CASSSQMNTEAFF
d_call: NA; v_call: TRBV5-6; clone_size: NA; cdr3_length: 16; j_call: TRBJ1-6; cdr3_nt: TGTGCCAGCAGCTTGGGCAGGGTGGTCGATAATTCACCCCTCCACTTT; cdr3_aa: CASSLGRVVDNSPLHF
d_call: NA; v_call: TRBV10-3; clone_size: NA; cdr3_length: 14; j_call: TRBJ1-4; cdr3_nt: TGTGCCATCAGTGAGTCTTGGTCAAGTGGCCTACTGTTTTTT; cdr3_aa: CAISESWSSGLLFF
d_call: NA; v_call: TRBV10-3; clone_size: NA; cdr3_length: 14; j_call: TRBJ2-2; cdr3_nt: TGTGCCATCAGTGAACAGGGTTACACCGGGGAGCTGTTTTTT; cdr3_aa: CAISEQGYTGELFF
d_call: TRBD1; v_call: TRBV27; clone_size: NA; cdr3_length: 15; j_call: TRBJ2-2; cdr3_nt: TGTGCCAGCAGTTCCGGGACAGTGAACACCGGGGAGCTGTTTTTT; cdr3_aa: CASSSGTVNTGELFF
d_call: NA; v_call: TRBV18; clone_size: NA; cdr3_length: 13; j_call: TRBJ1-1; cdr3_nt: TGTGCCAGCTCACCACCGAGTAGCACTGAAGCTTTCTTT; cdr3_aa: CASSPPSSTEAFF
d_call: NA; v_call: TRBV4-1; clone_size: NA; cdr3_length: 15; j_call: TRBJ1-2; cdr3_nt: TGCGCCAGCAGTCGGACAGAACAAACAGCCTATGGCTACACCTTC; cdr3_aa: CASSRTEQTAYGYTF
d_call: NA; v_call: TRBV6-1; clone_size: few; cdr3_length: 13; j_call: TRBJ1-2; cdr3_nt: TGTGCCAGCAGTGAACGGGGGGCTTGGGGCTACACCTTC; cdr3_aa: CASSERGAWGYTF
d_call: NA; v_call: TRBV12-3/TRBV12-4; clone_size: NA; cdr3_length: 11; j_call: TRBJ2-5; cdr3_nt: TGTGCCAGCAGGAAAGGGAGGACCAAGTACTTC; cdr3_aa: CASRKGRTKYF
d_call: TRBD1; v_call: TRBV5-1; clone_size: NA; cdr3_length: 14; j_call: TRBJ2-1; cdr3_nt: TGCGCCAGCAGCTTGGGTCAGGGGGCAGGTGAGCAGTTCTTC; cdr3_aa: CASSLGQGAGEQFF
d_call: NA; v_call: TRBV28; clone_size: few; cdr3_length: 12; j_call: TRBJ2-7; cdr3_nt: TGTGCCAGCAGTTTATTTCTGAGAGAGCAGTACTTC; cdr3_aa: CASSLFLREQYF
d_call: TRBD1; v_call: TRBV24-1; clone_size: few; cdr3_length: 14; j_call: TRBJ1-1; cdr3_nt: TGTGCCACCAGGGGGACAGGGGGCGACACTGAAGCTTTCTTT; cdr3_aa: CATRGTGGDTEAFF
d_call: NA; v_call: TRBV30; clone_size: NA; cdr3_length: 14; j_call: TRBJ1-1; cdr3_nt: TGTGCCTGGAAGAAACAGGGAGTCGACACTGAAGCTTTCTTT; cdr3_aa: CAWKKQGVDTEAFF
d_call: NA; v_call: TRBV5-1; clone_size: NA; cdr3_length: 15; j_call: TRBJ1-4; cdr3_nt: TGCGCCAGCAGCTTGGAGGCAGGGTTCAATGAAAAACTGTTTTTT; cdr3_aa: CASSLEAGFNEKLFF
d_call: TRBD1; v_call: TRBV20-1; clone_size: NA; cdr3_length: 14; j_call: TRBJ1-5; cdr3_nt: TGCAGTGCTAGTAAGACAGGGGAAAGTCAGCCCCAGCATTTT; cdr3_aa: CSASKTGESQPQHF
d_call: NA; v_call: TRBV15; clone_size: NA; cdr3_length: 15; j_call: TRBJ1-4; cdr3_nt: TGTGCCACCAGCAGAGGGGCACCTCTTAGTGAAAAACTGTTTTTT; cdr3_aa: CATSRGAPLSEKLFF
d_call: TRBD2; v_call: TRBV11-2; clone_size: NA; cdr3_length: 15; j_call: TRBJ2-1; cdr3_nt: TGTGCCAGCAACGATAAGCGGGGGACCTACAATGAGCAGTTCTTC; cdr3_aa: CASNDKRGTYNEQFF
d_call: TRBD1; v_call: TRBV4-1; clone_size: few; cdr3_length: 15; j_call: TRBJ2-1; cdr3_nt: TGCGCCAGCAGCCAAGATTACAGGGGGGAAGATGAGCAGTTCTTC; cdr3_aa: CASSQDYRGEDEQFF
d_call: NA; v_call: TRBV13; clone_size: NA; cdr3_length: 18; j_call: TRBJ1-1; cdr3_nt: TGTGCCAGCAGCTTTGGGACTCCGGGGCCGACCCTTAGAACTGAAGCTTTCTTT; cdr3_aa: CASSFGTPGPTLRTEAFF
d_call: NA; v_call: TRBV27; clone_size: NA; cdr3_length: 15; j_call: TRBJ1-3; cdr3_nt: TGTGCCAGCAGCCCCGTCGGGGGGCTCGGAAACACCATATATTTT; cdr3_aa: CASSPVGGLGNTIYF
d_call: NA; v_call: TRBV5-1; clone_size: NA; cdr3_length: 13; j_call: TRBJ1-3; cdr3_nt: TGCGCCAGCAGCTTGGCCATCGGAAACACCATATATTTT; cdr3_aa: CASSLAIGNTIYF
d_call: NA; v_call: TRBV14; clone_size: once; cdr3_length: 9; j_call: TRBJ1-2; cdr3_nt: TGTGCCAGCAATCAGAACTACACCTTC; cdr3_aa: CASNQNYTF
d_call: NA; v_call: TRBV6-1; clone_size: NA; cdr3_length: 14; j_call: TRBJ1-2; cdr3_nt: TGTGCCAGCAGTGAACGCCGATGGGAGGGGGGCTACACCTTC; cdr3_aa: CASSERRWEGGYTF
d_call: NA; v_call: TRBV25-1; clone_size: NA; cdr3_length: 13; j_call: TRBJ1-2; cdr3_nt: TGTGCCAGCAGTGACAGGGGCGGTTATGGCTACACCTTC; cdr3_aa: CASSDRGGYGYTF
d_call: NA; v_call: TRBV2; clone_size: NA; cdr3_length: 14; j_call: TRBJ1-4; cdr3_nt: TGTGCCAGCAGTAGGACTATCCCTCGTGAAAAACTGTTTTTT; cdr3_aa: CASSRTIPREKLFF
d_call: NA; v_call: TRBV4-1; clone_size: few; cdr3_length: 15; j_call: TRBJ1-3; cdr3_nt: TGCGCCAGCAGCCAAGGGTACGGCTCTGGAAACACCATATATTTT; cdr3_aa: CASSQGYGSGNTIYF
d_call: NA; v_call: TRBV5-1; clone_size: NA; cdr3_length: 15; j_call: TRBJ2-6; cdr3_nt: TGCGCCAGCAGCAAAGGGACTGCTGGGGCCAACGTCCTGACTTTC; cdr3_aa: CASSKGTAGANVLTF